This passage covers 7 T cell receptor beta chains from one sample sequenced in a study of response to subunit inactivated influenza vaccine. TCRdb redid the calling of the RT-PCR reads with MiXCR, one entry per CDR3 protein. The sample has 800,000 to 1,000,000 distinct CDR3 sequences; around 20% are singletons. The sample in question was PBMCs from blood, obtained more than 4 days after vaccination. The source of these receptors is a man aged 45 to 65 who received an inactivated influenza vaccine.

The chain combines TRBV7-2 with TRBJ2-2; 7 nucleotides agree with TRBD1. After removal of 5 bases from V and 6 bases from J, the junction contained 3 bases not matched to a gene. The CDR3 has 13 amino acids. CDR1 and CDR2 (germline): SGHTA, FQGNSA. In nucleotides, the CDR3 is TGTGCCAGCAGCACCGACAGGGCCGGGGAGCTGTTTTTT. The encoded protein is CASSTDRAGELFF.

The chain joins TRBV19 to TRBJ2-3, with 12 positions matching TRBD2. The CDR3 extends over 17 amino acids. Trimming cost V 3 bases and J 2 bases; bases outside gene matches: 6. Germline loops: CDR1 LNHDA, CDR2 SQIVND (reference sequence). The CDR3 DNA reads as TGTGCCAGTAGTATCGTCACTAGCGGGAGGTACACAGATACGCAGTATTTT. It codes for CASSIVTSGRYTDTQYF.

This clonotype has a handful of counts. This chain connects TRBV7-9 to TRBJ1-1; 8 bases agree with TRBD1. The germline V gene has CDR1 SEHNR and CDR2 FQNEAQ (reference sequence). J lost 4 bases, V lost 6 bases, and 10 bases had no gene match. This CDR3 has 15 residues. CDR3 loop: CASSFGTGGSTEAFF. The CDR3 coding sequence is TGTGCCAGCAGTTTCGGGACAGGCGGGAGCACTGAAGCTTTCTTT.

Only a few counts were recorded for this clonotype. This chain joins TRBV5-4 and TRBJ2-1; TRBD2 is a possible D gene (5 bases). Per the germline V gene, CDR1 is SGHNT and CDR2 is YYREEE (reference sequence). The V gene lost 1 base and the J gene lost 0 bases, with 8 bases spanning the gap. The CDR3 is made up of 15 amino acids. For the CDR3, the DNA is TGTGCCAGCAGCTTGAATCGGGGCTCCTACAATGAGCAGTTCTTC. It specifies CASSLNRGSYNEQFF.

The chain employs TRBV20-1 and TRBJ2-3; TRBD2 agrees at 10 bases. The length of the CDR3 is 18 residues. The V segment lost 0 bases and the J segment 4 bases; nucleotides outside the gene matches: 13. Germline assignment: CDR1 DFQATT and CDR2 SNEGSKA (reference sequence). The CDR3 DNA reads TGCAGTGCTAGAGATCAACCGGCTAGCGGGGGCCCCCCAGATACGCAGTATTTT. Translated, it gives CSARDQPASGGPPDTQYF.

This rearrangement joins TRBV29-1 to TRBJ2-1, with 9 bases lining up with TRBD2. Germline assignment: CDR1 SQVTM and CDR2 ANQGSEA. Trimming took 2 bases from V and 6 from J; bases not matched to a gene: 11. This CDR3 has 16 amino acids. The CDR3 loop is CSVEPTLREGPNEQFF. CDR3 bases: TGCAGCGTTGAACCTACCCTGCGGGAGGGCCCCAATGAGCAGTTCTTC.

The V gene is TRBV7-9, the J gene TRBJ1-1, with D uncertain. V dropped 2 bases and J dropped 3 bases, with 4 bases sitting between them. Germline CDR1 SEHNR, CDR2 FQNEAQ (reference sequence). This CDR3 has 12 residues. The CDR3 here is CASSLLHTEAFF. The CDR3 nucleotides are TGTGCCAGCAGCTTACTGCACACTGAAGCTTTCTTT.